The rows below give T cell receptor beta chains drawn from one sample of a study of beta chain features in type 1 diabetes. Measured with immunoSEQ multiplex PCR; TCRdb has only the in-frame clones, and not every one. Of tens of thousands of clones in the sample, around 60% were seen once. Sequencing was done on a sample of stem cell memory CD4+ T cells from blood. All receptors derive from a woman younger than 45 with type 1 diabetes. Each CDR3 is given with its conserved first and last residue. The D gene is left open where the match is weak. For some rows the clone size is stated as once, few or many, or as a class when expanded; others skip it.

j_call: TRBJ2-1
v_call: TRBV9
clone_size: -
d_call: TRBD2
cdr3_aa: CASSPYLGTSGNNEQFF
cdr3_nt: TGTGCCAGCAGCCCTTACCTGGGGACTAGCGGTAACAATGAGCAGTTCTTC

j_call: TRBJ2-6
v_call: TRBV11-3
clone_size: -
d_call: -
cdr3_aa: CASSRDSSGANVLTF
cdr3_nt: TGTGCCAGCAGCCGTGACAGCTCTGGGGCCAACGTCCTGACTTTC

j_call: TRBJ2-1
v_call: TRBV2
clone_size: -
d_call: TRBD2
cdr3_aa: CASSEALAGGDEQFF
cdr3_nt: TGTGCCAGCAGTGAAGCTTTAGCGGGAGGCGACGAGCAGTTCTTC

j_call: TRBJ2-7
v_call: TRBV7-6
clone_size: -
d_call: TRBD1
cdr3_aa: CASTISAGQGAGEQYF
cdr3_nt: TGTGCCAGCACCATCTCGGCGGGACAGGGGGCGGGGGAGCAGTACTTC

j_call: TRBJ2-5
v_call: TRBV15
clone_size: few
d_call: TRBD2
cdr3_aa: CATSRISGDQETQYF
cdr3_nt: TGTGCCACCAGCAGAATTAGCGGGGACCAAGAGACCCAGTACTTC

j_call: TRBJ2-2
v_call: TRBV7-2
clone_size: -
d_call: -
cdr3_aa: CASSPRRTGELFF
cdr3_nt: TGTGCCAGCAGCCCGAGAAGAACCGGGGAGCTGTTTTTT

j_call: TRBJ1-2
v_call: TRBV28
clone_size: -
d_call: -
cdr3_aa: CASMAGNFGYTF
cdr3_nt: TGTGCCAGCATGGCCGGGAACTTTGGCTACACCTTC

j_call: TRBJ2-7
v_call: TRBV6-1
clone_size: -
d_call: TRBD1
cdr3_aa: CASSPRTGGSYEQYF
cdr3_nt: TGTGCCAGCAGTCCCAGGACAGGTGGTTCCTACGAGCAGTACTTC

j_call: TRBJ2-3
v_call: TRBV12-5
clone_size: -
d_call: -
cdr3_aa: CASGLEDSTDTQYF
cdr3_nt: TGTGCTAGTGGTTTGGAGGACTCCACAGATACGCAGTATTTT

j_call: TRBJ2-7
v_call: TRBV4-2
clone_size: -
d_call: TRBD1
cdr3_aa: CASSQAEAGGLYEQYF
cdr3_nt: TGTGCCAGCAGCCAAGCGGAGGCAGGGGGCCTATACGAGCAGTACTTC

j_call: TRBJ2-5
v_call: TRBV9
clone_size: -
d_call: TRBD1
cdr3_aa: CASSVGDRGRSLKETQYF
cdr3_nt: TGTGCCAGCAGCGTAGGGGACAGGGGAAGGTCGCTGAAAGAGACCCAGTACTTC

j_call: TRBJ1-5
v_call: TRBV6-5
clone_size: -
d_call: TRBD1
cdr3_aa: CASSRDRVQPQHF
cdr3_nt: TGTGCCAGCAGCCGCGACAGGGTTCAGCCCCAGCATTTT

j_call: TRBJ2-1
v_call: TRBV18
clone_size: few
d_call: TRBD2
cdr3_aa: CASLSSGRDSSYNEQFF
cdr3_nt: TGTGCCAGCTTATCTAGCGGGAGGGATAGCTCCTACAATGAGCAGTTCTTC

j_call: TRBJ2-4
v_call: TRBV2
clone_size: -
d_call: TRBD1
cdr3_aa: CASIETGAKNIQYF
cdr3_nt: TGTGCCAGCATTGAGACAGGGGCCAAAAACATTCAGTACTTC

j_call: TRBJ2-2
v_call: TRBV16
clone_size: -
d_call: TRBD2
cdr3_aa: CASSQGGGWNTGELFF
cdr3_nt: TGTGCCAGCAGCCAAGGCGGGGGTTGGAACACCGGGGAGCTGTTTTTT

j_call: TRBJ1-2
v_call: TRBV7-9
clone_size: few
d_call: -
cdr3_aa: CASGAMTGVYTF
cdr3_nt: TGTGCCAGCGGGGCGATGACAGGAGTTTACACCTTC

j_call: TRBJ1-1
v_call: TRBV5-1
clone_size: few
d_call: -
cdr3_aa: CASSPQTANTEAFF
cdr3_nt: TGCGCCAGCAGCCCGCAGACAGCGAACACTGAAGCTTTCTTT

j_call: TRBJ2-1
v_call: TRBV9
clone_size: few
d_call: -
cdr3_aa: CASSPSVAGAQNEQFF
cdr3_nt: TGTGCCAGCAGCCCCAGCGTGGCGGGGGCCCAAAATGAGCAGTTCTTC